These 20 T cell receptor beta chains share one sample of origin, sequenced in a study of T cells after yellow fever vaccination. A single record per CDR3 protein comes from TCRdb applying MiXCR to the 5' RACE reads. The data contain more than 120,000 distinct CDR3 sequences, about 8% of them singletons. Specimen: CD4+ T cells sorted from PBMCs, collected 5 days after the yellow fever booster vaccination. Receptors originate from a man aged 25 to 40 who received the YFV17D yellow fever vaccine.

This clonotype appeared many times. Here the CDR3 DNA reads TGTGCCAGCAGCCCGAACAGGGAAGAGCAGTACTTC. This encodes CASSPNREEQYF. V is TRBV6-6 and J is TRBJ2-7, with D perhaps matching TRBD1 (6 bases). Germline CDR1 MNHNY, CDR2 SVGAGI (reference sequence). CDR3 length: 12 amino acids. V was cut by 6 bases and J by 7 bases, with 13 bases left in between.

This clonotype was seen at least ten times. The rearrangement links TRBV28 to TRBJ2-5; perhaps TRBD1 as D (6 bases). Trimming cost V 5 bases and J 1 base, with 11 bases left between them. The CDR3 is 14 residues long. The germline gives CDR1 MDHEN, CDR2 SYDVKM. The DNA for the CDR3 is TGTGCCAGCAGTCCTGGGACATTCCAAGAGACCCAGTACTTC. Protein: CASSPGTFQETQYF.

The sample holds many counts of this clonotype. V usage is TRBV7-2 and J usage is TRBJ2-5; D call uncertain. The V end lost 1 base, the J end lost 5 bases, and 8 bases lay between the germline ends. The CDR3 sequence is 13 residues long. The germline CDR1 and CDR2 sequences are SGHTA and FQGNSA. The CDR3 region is CASSLGAAETQYF. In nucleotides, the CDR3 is TGTGCCAGCAGCTTAGGTGCCGCCGAGACCCAGTACTTC.

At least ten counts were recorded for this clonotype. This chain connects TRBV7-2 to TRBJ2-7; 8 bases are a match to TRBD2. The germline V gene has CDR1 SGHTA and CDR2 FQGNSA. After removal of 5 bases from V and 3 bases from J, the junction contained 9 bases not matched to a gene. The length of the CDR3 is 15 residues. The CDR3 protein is CASSPFAGGDYEQYF. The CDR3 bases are TGTGCCAGCAGCCCCTTCGCGGGAGGCGACTACGAGCAGTACTTC.

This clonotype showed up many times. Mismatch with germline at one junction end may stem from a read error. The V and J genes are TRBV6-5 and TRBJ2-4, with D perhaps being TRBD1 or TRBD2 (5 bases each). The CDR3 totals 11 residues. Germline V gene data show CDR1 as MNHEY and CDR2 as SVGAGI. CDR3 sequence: CASRGLDIQYF. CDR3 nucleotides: TGTGCCAGCCGGGGCCTCGACATTCAGTACTTT.

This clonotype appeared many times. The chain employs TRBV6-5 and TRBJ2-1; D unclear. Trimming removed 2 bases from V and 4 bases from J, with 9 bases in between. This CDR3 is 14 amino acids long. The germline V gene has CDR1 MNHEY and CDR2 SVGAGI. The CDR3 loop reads CASSYDVRYNEQFF. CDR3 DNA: TGTGCCAGCAGTTACGATGTCAGATACAATGAGCAGTTCTTC.

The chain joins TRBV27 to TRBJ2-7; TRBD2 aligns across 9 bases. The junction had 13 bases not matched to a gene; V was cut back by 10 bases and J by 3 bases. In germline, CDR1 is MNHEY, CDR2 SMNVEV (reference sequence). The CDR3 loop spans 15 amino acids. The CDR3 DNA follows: TGTGCCATCCCCTTAAGGCGGGAGGGTAACTACGAGCAGTACTTC. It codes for CAIPLRREGNYEQYF.

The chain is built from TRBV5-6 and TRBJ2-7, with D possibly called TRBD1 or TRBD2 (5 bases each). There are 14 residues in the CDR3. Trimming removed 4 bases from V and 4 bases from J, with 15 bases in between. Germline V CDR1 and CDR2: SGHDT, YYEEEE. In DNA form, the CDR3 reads TGTGCCAGCAGCCCCGGGGCCGGACTTTACGAGCAGTACTTC. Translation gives CASSPGAGLYEQYF.

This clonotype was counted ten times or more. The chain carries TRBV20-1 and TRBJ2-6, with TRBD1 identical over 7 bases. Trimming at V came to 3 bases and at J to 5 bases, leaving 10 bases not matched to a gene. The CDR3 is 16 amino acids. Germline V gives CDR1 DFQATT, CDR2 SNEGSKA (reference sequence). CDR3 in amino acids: CSASPTGQVWANVLTF. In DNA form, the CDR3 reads TGCAGTGCTAGCCCTACCGGACAGGTCTGGGCCAACGTCCTGACTTTC.

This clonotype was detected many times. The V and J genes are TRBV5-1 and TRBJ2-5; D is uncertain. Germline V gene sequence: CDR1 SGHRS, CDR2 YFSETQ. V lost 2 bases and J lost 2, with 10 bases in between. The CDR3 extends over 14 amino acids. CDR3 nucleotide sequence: TGCGCCAGCAGCTTCACTAACCCACAAGAGACCCAGTACTTC. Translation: CASSFTNPQETQYF.

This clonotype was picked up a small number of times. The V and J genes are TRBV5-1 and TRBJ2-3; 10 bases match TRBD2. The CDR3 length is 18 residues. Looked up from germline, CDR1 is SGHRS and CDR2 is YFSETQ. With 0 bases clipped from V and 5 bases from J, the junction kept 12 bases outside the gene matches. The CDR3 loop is CASSLAVVAGGAGDTQYF. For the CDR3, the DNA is TGCGCCAGCAGCTTGGCCGTGGTAGCGGGAGGCGCTGGAGATACGCAGTATTTT.

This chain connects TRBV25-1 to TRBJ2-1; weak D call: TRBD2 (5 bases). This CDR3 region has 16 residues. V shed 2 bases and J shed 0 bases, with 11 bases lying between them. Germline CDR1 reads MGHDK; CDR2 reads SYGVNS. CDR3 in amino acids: CASSEEAGGSYNEQFF. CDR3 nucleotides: TGTGCCAGCAGTGAAGAGGCAGGAGGCTCCTACAATGAGCAGTTCTTC.

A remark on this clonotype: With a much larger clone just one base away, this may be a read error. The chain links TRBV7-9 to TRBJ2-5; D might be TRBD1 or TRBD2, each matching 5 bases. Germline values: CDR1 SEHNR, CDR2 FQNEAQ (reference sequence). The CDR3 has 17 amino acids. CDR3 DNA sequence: TGTGTCAGCAGCTCACAGACTAACGGCCCGAGGGGTGAGACCCAGTACTTC. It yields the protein CVSSSQTNGPRGETQYF.

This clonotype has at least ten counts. The CDR3 region is CASSRRLAGAITDTQYF. The CDR3 DNA follows: TGTGCCAGCAGCCGCAGACTAGCGGGAGCCATCACAGATACGCAGTATTTT. This chain uses TRBV7-6 with TRBJ2-3, with 12 bases matching TRBD2. This CDR3 spans 17 amino acids. Losses at the gene ends were 5 bases for V and 2 bases for J; bases not matched to a gene: 8. Germline V CDR1 and CDR2: SGHVS, FNYEAQ.

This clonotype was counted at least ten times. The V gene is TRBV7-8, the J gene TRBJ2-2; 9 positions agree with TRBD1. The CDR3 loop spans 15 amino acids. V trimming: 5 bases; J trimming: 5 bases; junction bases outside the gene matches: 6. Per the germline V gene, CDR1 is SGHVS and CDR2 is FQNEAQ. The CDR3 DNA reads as TGTGCCAGCAGCACAGGGGGCTCGGGGACCGGGGAGCTGTTTTTT. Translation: CASSTGGSGTGELFF.

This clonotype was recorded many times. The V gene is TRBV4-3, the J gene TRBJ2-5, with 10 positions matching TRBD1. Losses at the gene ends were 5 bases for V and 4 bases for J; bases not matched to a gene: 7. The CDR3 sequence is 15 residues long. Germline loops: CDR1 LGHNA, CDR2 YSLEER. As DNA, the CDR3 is TGCGCCAGCAGCTATTCCAGGACAGGGGGAGAGACCCAGTACTTC. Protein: CASSYSRTGGETQYF.

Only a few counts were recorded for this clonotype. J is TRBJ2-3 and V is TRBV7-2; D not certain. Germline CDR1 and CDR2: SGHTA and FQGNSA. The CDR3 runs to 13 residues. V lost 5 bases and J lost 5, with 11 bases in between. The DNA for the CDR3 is TGTGCCAGCAGCACCCGCTGGGGAGATACGCAGTATTTT. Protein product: CASSTRWGDTQYF.

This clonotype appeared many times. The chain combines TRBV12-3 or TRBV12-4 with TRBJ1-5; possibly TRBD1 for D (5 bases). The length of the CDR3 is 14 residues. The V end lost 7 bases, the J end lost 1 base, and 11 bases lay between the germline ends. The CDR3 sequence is CASTQGHSNQPQHF. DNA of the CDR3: TGTGCCAGCACCCAGGGCCACAGCAATCAGCCCCAGCATTTT.

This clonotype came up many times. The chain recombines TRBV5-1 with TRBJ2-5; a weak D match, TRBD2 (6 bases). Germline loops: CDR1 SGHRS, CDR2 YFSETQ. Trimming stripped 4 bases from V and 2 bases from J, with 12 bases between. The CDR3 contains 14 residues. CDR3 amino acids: CASSVRTNQETQYF. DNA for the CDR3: TGCGCCAGCAGCGTTAGGACTAATCAAGAGACCCAGTACTTC.

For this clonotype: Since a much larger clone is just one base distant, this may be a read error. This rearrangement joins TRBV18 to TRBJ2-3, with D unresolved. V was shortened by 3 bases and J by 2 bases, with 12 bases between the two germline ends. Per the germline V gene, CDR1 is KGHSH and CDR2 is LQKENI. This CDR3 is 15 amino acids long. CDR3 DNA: TGTGCCAGCTCACCGATGGCGGCTATCACAGATACGCAGTATTTT. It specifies CASSPMAAITDTQYF. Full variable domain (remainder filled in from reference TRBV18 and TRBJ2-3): NAGVMQNPRHLVRRRGQEARLRCSPMKGHSHVYWYRQLPEEGLKFMVYLQKENIIDESGMPKERFSAEFPKEGPSILRIQQVVRGDSAAYFCASSPMAAITDTQYFGPGTRLTVL.